The 5 T cell receptor beta chains listed next were all sequenced from one sample in a study of T cell repertoires in cytomegalovirus infection. TCRdb called the reads again in MiXCR, with one record for every CDR3 protein. The sample yields 350,000 to 550,000 distinct CDR3 sequences, approximately 33% seen once. Input material: PBMCs. The receptor set was obtained from a human donor in good health (CMV status not recorded). Some clones in this sample may be carry-over from other donors' samples.

V gene TRBV7-8 combines with J gene TRBJ2-5; 8 nucleotides agree with TRBD2. V lost 11 bases to trimming and J lost 4 bases; unmatched junction nucleotides: 6. CDR3 length: 12 amino acids. Germline V CDR1 and CDR2: SGHVS, FQNEAQ. The CDR3 DNA sequence: TGTGCCTCAAACGGGGGGGTAGAGACCCAGTACTTC. Translation gives CASNGGVETQYF.

The J gene is TRBJ1-6, the V gene TRBV27; D is perhaps TRBD1 (5 bases). CDR1 and CDR2 from the germline V gene are MNHEY and SMNVEV (reference sequence). V lost 7 bases and J 2 bases, leaving 15 bases between the germline ends. The CDR3 contains 16 residues. CDR3 coding DNA: TGTGCCAGCAAAATGGGTGGAGGGGCCTATAATTCACCCCTCCACTTT. It translates to CASKMGGGAYNSPLHF.

This clonotype was seen a few times. V and J are TRBV18 and TRBJ1-5; D is unclear. The CDR3 consists of 11 residues. The germline V gene encodes CDR1 KGHSH and CDR2 LQKENI. Between the trimmed V and J ends, which lost 8 bases and 9 bases, there was a span of 11 bases. As DNA, the CDR3 is TGTGCCAGCCCTCATTGTCTGCCCCAGCATTTT. Translated: CASPHCLPQHF.

This clonotype has a handful of counts. J is TRBJ2-3 and V is TRBV19; possible D gene TRBD2, 6 bases. V shed 7 bases and J shed 2 bases, with 13 bases lying between them. CDR1 and CDR2 from the germline V gene are LNHDA and SQIVND (reference sequence). This CDR3 has 14 residues. The CDR3 is CASKASEYTDTQYF. In DNA, the CDR3 is TGTGCCAGTAAGGCTAGCGAGTACACAGATACGCAGTATTTT.

The J gene is TRBJ1-2, the V gene TRBV29-1; possible D gene TRBD1, 5 bases. In germline, CDR1 is SQVTM, CDR2 ANQGSEA. The ends were cut back, 6 bases at V and 4 bases at J, with 12 bases in the middle. This CDR3 region has 12 residues. CDR3 region: CSVKQASYGYTF. In DNA, the CDR3 is TGCAGCGTCAAACAGGCTTCCTATGGCTACACCTTC.